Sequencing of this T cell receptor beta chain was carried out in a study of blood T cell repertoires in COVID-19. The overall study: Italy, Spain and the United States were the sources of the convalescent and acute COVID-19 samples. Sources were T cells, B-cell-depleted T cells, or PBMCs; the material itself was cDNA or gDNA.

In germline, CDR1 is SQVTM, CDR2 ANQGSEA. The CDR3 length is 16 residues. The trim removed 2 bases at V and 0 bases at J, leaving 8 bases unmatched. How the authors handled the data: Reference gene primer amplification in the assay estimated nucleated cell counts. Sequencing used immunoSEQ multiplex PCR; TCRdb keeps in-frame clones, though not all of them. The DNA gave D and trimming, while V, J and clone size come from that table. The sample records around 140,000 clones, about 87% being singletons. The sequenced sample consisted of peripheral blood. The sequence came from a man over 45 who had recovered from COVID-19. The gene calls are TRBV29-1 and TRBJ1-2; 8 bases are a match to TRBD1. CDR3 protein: CSVELDRASSNYGYTF. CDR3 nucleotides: TGCAGCGTTGAACTGGACAGGGCATCGTCTAACTATGGCTACACCTTC.